These 12 T cell receptor beta chains share one sample of origin, sequenced in a study of vaccination and CD4 T cells after COVID-19. Cultured CD4+ T-cell DNA underwent Oncomine TCR Beta short-read sequencing. Using its own MiXCR run on the PCR reads, TCRdb lists one record per CDR3 protein. The table lists tens of thousands of distinct CDR3 sequences, 54% of them singletons. What these receptors recognize is not known. Documented treatment: roughly 10-day PBMC culture with coronavirus spike peptide pools or control peptides (ViraFEST assay). Source material: CD4+ T cells from blood, cultured in vitro. These receptors originate from a human donor who had recovered from COVID-19.

The J gene is TRBJ1-5, the V gene TRBV6-1; D gene unclear. The germline CDR1 and CDR2 sequences are MNHNS and SASEGT. This CDR3 comprises 15 residues. The V gene lost 2 bases and the J gene lost 4 bases, with 12 bases spanning the gap. The CDR3 sequence: CASSEQNSENQPQHF. CDR3 in DNA: TGTGCCAGCAGTGAACAAAATTCCGAGAATCAGCCCCAGCATTTT.

The chain has TRBV5-1 and TRBJ2-1; 10 positions match TRBD2. The J segment lost 2 bases and the V segment lost 1 base, leaving 6 bases of the junction unmatched. The CDR3 extends over 17 amino acids. Germline CDR1 reads SGHRS; CDR2 reads YFSETQ. CDR3 DNA: TGCGCCAGCAGCTTGCGACTAGCGGGCCTAACCTACAATGAGCAGTTCTTC. Its protein product is CASSLRLAGLTYNEQFF.

This clonotype was seen only a few times. The gene calls are TRBV6-1 and TRBJ1-1, with D unclear. V dropped 8 bases and J dropped 0 bases, with 13 bases sitting between them. CDR1 and CDR2 (germline): MNHNS, SASEGT. CDR3 length equals 14 residues. For the CDR3, the DNA is TGTGCCAGCCTTAGGACTCCTCTGAACACTGAAGCTTTCTTT. It encodes CASLRTPLNTEAFF.

This clonotype was observed once. The CDR3 region is CASSWRESPREQYF. The DNA of the CDR3 is TGTGCCAGCAGTTGGCGGGAGTCTCCGCGGGAGCAGTACTTC. The genes are TRBV6-2 or TRBV6-3 and TRBJ2-7; 7 nucleotides line up with TRBD2. The CDR3 runs 14 residues. V shed 4 bases and J 7 bases; nucleotides not matched to a gene: 10. From germline, CDR1 is MNHEY and CDR2 SVGEGT.

CDR3 amino acids: CASGPPGVIYNEQFF. CDR3 DNA: TGTGCTAGTGGCCCCCCTGGGGTGATCTACAATGAGCAGTTCTTC. V is TRBV12-5 and J is TRBJ2-1; no clear D gene. Trimming removed 6 bases at V and 3 bases at J, with 15 bases between. Germline loops: CDR1 LGHNT, CDR2 FRNRAP. This CDR3 has 15 residues.

This clonotype was counted only a few times. V usage is TRBV7-8 and J usage is TRBJ1-1, with 10 positions matching TRBD1. The trim removed 5 bases at V and 10 bases at J, leaving 7 bases unmatched. CDR1 SGHVS and CDR2 FQNEAQ come from the germline V gene. This CDR3 contains 13 residues. CDR3: CASSPGTGARAFF. The CDR3 DNA is TGTGCCAGCAGCCCGGGGACAGGGGCGCGAGCTTTCTTT. Filled out from reference TRBV7-8 and TRBJ1-1, the complete variable domain reads GAGVSQSPRYKVAKRGQDVALRCDPISGHVSLFWYQQALGQGPEFLTYFQNEAQLDKSGLPSDRFFAERPEGSVSTLKIQRTQQEDSAVYLCASSPGTGARAFFGQGTRLTVV.

This clonotype has more than one count but fewer than ten. The genes are TRBV6-2 or TRBV6-3 and TRBJ2-5; the D is unclear. The CDR3 length is 14 residues. The V gene lost 6 bases and the J gene lost 1 base, with 12 bases spanning the gap. The germline CDR1 and CDR2 sequences are MNHEY and SVGEGT. CDR3 amino acids: CASSPVPLQETQYF. The CDR3 bases are TGTGCCAGCAGCCCCGTTCCTCTCCAAGAGACCCAGTACTTC.

The chain has TRBV12-3 or TRBV12-4 and TRBJ1-2; a weak D match, TRBD1 (5 bases). This CDR3 comprises 11 residues. With 6 bases removed from V and 9 bases from J, the gap between germline ends came to 11 bases. CDR3 loop: CASSSGTSYTF. The CDR3 DNA sequence: TGTGCCAGCAGCTCAGGGACCAGCTACACCTTC.

This clonotype was observed a handful of times. The CDR3 spells CASISTGALAGELFF. DNA for the CDR3: TGTGCCAGCATCTCGACAGGGGCCTTGGCCGGGGAGCTGTTTTTT. V and J are TRBV28 and TRBJ2-2; 8 bases fit TRBD1. CDR1 MDHEN and CDR2 SYDVKM come from the germline V gene. The CDR3 sequence is 15 residues long. Trimming at V came to 7 bases and at J to 6 bases, leaving 10 bases not matched to a gene.

The CDR3 DNA is TGCGCCAGCAGACATGGCAGGGGAAGAGGCTACACCTTC. Protein product: CASRHGRGRGYTF. The chain carries TRBV5-1 and TRBJ1-2; possible D gene TRBD1, 6 bases. Trimming cost V 5 bases and J 8 bases, with 16 bases left between them. The CDR3 length is 13 residues. From germline, CDR1 is SGHRS and CDR2 YFSETQ.

This clonotype has only a few counts. This chain connects TRBV12-5 to TRBJ2-5, with 7 positions matching TRBD2. This CDR3 region has 14 residues. The ends lost 6 bases at V and 5 bases at J; junction bases unmatched: 9. From germline, CDR1 is LGHNT and CDR2 FRNRAP. CDR3 nucleotides: TGTGCTAGTGGCTCCTCGGGAGGTTGGGAGACCCAGTACTTC. Translated: CASGSSGGWETQYF. The entire variable domain, with the rest obtained from reference TRBV12-5 and TRBJ2-5, is as follows: DARVTQTPRHKVTEMGQEVTMRCQPILGHNTVFWYRQTMMQGLELLAYFRNRAPLDDSGMPKDRFSAEMPDATLATLKIQPSEPRDSAVYFCASGSSGGWETQYFGPGTRLLVL.

The rearrangement links TRBV20-1 to TRBJ1-4; 11 bases line up with TRBD1. This CDR3 contains 14 residues. CDR1 is DFQATT, CDR2 SNEGSKA, per germline (reference sequence). V shed 2 bases and J 8 bases; nucleotides not matched to a gene: 4. CDR3 sequence (DNA): TGCAGTGCTAGATCGGGACAGGGGGAAGAAAAACTGTTTTTT. Encoded protein: CSARSGQGEEKLFF.